This entry lists 27 T cell receptor beta chains sequenced from one sample in a study of shared clonotypes between healthy human individuals. TCRdb's table, derived via immunoSEQ multiplex PCR, lists solely in-frame clones and lacks some. The sample has roughly 450,000 clones, 79% seen once. Sequenced input: PBMCs. These TCRs come from a woman aged 35 to 49 in good health. Some clones in this sample may be carry-over from other donors' samples.

The V gene is TRBV10-3, the J gene TRBJ2-3; a possible D gene is TRBD2 (5 bases). This CDR3 contains 13 residues. V lost 8 bases, J lost 0 bases, and 9 bases lay in between. Germline V gene sequence: CDR1 ENHRY, CDR2 SYGVKD. In DNA, the CDR3 is TGTGCCATCGCCGGCGGGAGCACAGATACGCAGTATTTT. This codes for CAIAGGSTDTQYF.

Concerning this clone itself: A clone one base away is much larger, so this may be a read error. V is TRBV5-4 and J is TRBJ2-5; TRBD2 matches at 10 bases. The germline gives CDR1 SGHNT, CDR2 YYREEE (reference sequence). The J segment lost 0 bases and the V segment lost 2 bases, leaving 1 base of the junction unmatched. This CDR3 is 15 amino acids long. CDR3 amino acids: CASSFGLADQETQYF. Written as DNA, the CDR3 is TGTGCCAGCAGCTTTGGACTAGCGGACCAAGAGACCCAGTACTTC.

As to this clone: This specimen includes other DNA sequences encoding the same CDR3. DNA of the CDR3: TGCGCCAGCAGCTTGGCCGGAGGTAATGAGCAGTTCTTC. Translating it yields CASSLAGGNEQFF. V gene TRBV5-1 combines with J gene TRBJ2-1; possibly TRBD2 for D (5 bases). Looked up from germline, CDR1 is SGHRS and CDR2 is YFSETQ. CDR3 size: 13 residues. Trimming pared 0 bases from V and 7 bases from J, leaving 8 bases between. The full variable domain, with the rest looked up from reference TRBV5-1 and TRBJ2-1, is KAGVTQTPRYLIKTRGQQVTLSCSPISGHRSVSWYQQTPGQGLQFLFEYFSETQRNKGNFPGRFSGRQFSNSRSEMNVSTLELGDSALYLCASSLAGGNEQFFGPGTRLTVL.

This clone appeared once. This chain connects TRBV16 to TRBJ2-7; no definite D call. The CDR3 has 13 amino acids. V was shortened by 4 bases and J by 2 bases, with 9 bases between the two germline ends. Germline CDR1 reads KGHSY; CDR2 reads FQNENV. The CDR3 DNA is TGTGCCAGCAGCCGGGCTGCGGCCTACGAGCAGTACTTC. Protein product: CASSRAAAYEQYF.

This chain connects TRBV14 to TRBJ2-7; D unresolved. The CDR3 totals 15 residues. The V gene lost 0 bases and the J gene lost 0 bases, with 9 bases spanning the gap. Germline loops: CDR1 SGHDN, CDR2 FVKESK. DNA for the CDR3: TGTGCCAGCAGCCAAGATTCTAGATACTCCTACGAGCAGTACTTC. As protein: CASSQDSRYSYEQYF.

A single count supports this clone. The gene calls are TRBV18 and TRBJ2-5; 13 bases line up with TRBD2. Losses at the gene ends were 1 base for V and 5 bases for J; bases not matched to a gene: 4. Germline V CDR1 and CDR2: KGHSH, LQKENI. The CDR3 runs 16 residues. CDR3 coding DNA: TGTGCCAGCTCACCACAGACTAGCGGGGGGCCGGAGACCCAGTACTTC. It codes for CASSPQTSGGPETQYF.

This clone has a single count. V gene TRBV15 combines with J gene TRBJ1-5; D remains unclear. The CDR3 consists of 14 residues. Germline-derived CDR1 and CDR2 are LNHNV and YYDKDF (reference sequence). V gave up 5 bases and J gave up 2 bases, with 10 bases separating them. CDR3: CATSYEGGNQPQHF. The CDR3 nucleotides are TGTGCCACCAGCTATGAGGGAGGCAATCAGCCCCAGCATTTT.

The V call is TRBV28, the J call TRBJ2-7; 7 positions match TRBD1. The CDR3 contains 19 residues. Trimming at V came to 2 bases and at J to 1 base, leaving 17 bases not matched to a gene. Germline lookup yields CDR1 MDHEN and CDR2 SYDVKM. CDR3 DNA sequence: TGTGCCAGCAGTTTACCCCGAAGACTCACGCCGGGACAGTCCTACGAGCAGTACTTC. Its protein product is CASSLPRRLTPGQSYEQYF.

The chain joins TRBV7-2 to TRBJ2-7; possibly TRBD2 for D (6 bases). CDR3 size: 15 residues. The germline gives CDR1 SGHTA, CDR2 FQGNSA. V was clipped by 1 base and J by 2 bases, with 12 bases between them. The CDR3 nucleotides are TGTGCCAGCAGCTTAGTGGCCCCTAGCGCCTACGAGCAGTACTTC. Its translation: CASSLVAPSAYEQYF.

Comments on this clone: This may come from a read error, since a much larger clone is one base off. The J gene is TRBJ1-1, the V gene TRBV7-2; D might be TRBD1 (5 bases). Germline V gives CDR1 SGHTA, CDR2 FQGNSA. V gave up 3 bases and J gave up 0 bases, with 8 bases separating them. The CDR3 length is 14 residues. CDR3 DNA sequence: TGTGCCAGCAGCTTGGGGCGGGTGAACACTGAAGCTTTCTTT. Translating gives CASSLGRVNTEAFF.

The sample holds one count of this clone. The chain employs TRBV28 and TRBJ2-4, with D possibly matching TRBD2 (6 bases). Germline lookup yields CDR1 MDHEN and CDR2 SYDVKM. This CDR3 comprises 14 residues. With 6 bases removed from V and 2 bases from J, the gap between germline ends came to 11 bases. In DNA form, the CDR3 reads TGTGCCAGCAGGGCGGGGAGCCCCAAAAACATTCAGTACTTC. The encoded protein is CASRAGSPKNIQYF. The complete variable domain, with remaining parts taken from reference TRBV28 and TRBJ2-4, reads DVKVTQSSRYLVKRTGEKVFLECVQDMDHENMFWYRQDPGLGLRLIYFSYDVKMKEKGDIPEGYSVSREKKERFSLILESASTNQTSMYLCASRAGSPKNIQYFGAGTRLSVL.

The rearrangement joins TRBV15 to TRBJ2-1; tentative D call: TRBD2 (5 bases). V lost 3 bases and J 0 bases, leaving 9 bases between the germline ends. This CDR3 is built from 15 residues. Germline V gene sequence: CDR1 LNHNV, CDR2 YYDKDF (reference sequence). CDR3 amino acids: CATSRLGSSYNEQFF. The CDR3 nucleotides read TGTGCCACCAGCAGGTTGGGGAGCTCCTACAATGAGCAGTTCTTC.

This rearrangement joins TRBV28 to TRBJ1-5, with a possible D match to TRBD1 (5 bases). Trimming pared 4 bases from V and 15 bases from J, leaving 19 bases between. The CDR3 covers 13 residues. Germline lookup yields CDR1 MDHEN and CDR2 SYDVKM. The CDR3 here is CASSSRDGDSRHF. CDR3 bases: TGTGCCAGCAGTTCCCGGGACGGCGACTCGAGGCATTTT.

The chain carries TRBV5-5 and TRBJ1-6; 8 bases fit TRBD1. The CDR3 spans 14 residues. Looked up from germline, CDR1 is SGHKS and CDR2 is YYEKEE (reference sequence). V lost 4 bases and J lost 7; bases outside the gene matches: 4. The CDR3 loop reads CASSRDRGNSPLHF. DNA of the CDR3: TGTGCCAGCAGCCGCGACAGGGGAAATTCACCCCTCCACTTT.

The chain carries TRBV10-2 and TRBJ1-3; 10 nucleotides match TRBD1. CDR3 size: 16 residues. V lost 2 bases to trimming and J lost 0 bases; unmatched junction nucleotides: 1. From germline, CDR1 is WSHSY and CDR2 SAAADI. The CDR3 protein is CASSEGDRGSGNTIYF. CDR3 sequence (DNA): TGCGCCAGCAGTGAGGGGGACAGGGGCTCTGGAAACACCATATATTTT.

Remarks on this clone: Other DNA sequences in this sample translate to the same CDR3. The rearrangement links TRBV19 to TRBJ1-1; 8 bases are a match to TRBD1. Germline values: CDR1 LNHDA, CDR2 SQIVND (reference sequence). The ends lost 4 bases at V and 3 bases at J; junction bases unmatched: 1. The CDR3 totals 13 residues. CDR3 bases: TGTGCCAGTAGTACGACAGGGGACACTGAAGCTTTCTTT. Its translation is CASSTTGDTEAFF.

This clone was seen more than once but under ten times. With a much larger clone just one base away, this may be a read error. V and J are TRBV5-4 and TRBJ1-1, with a weak D call TRBD1 (6 bases). CDR3 length equals 13 residues. The V gene's germline CDR1 is SGHNT and CDR2 YYREEE (reference sequence). The V gene lost 4 bases and the J gene lost 1 base, with 8 bases spanning the gap. CDR3 bases: TGTGCCAGCAGCGGACAGCCGAACACTGAAGCTTTCTTT. Its protein product is CASSGQPNTEAFF. Filled out from reference TRBV5-4 and TRBJ1-1, the complete variable domain reads ETGVTQSPTHLIKTRGQQVTLRCSSQSGHNTVSWYQQALGQGPQFIFQYYREEENGRGNFPPRFSGLQFPNYSSELNVNALELDDSALYLCASSGQPNTEAFFGQGTRLTVV.

The genes are TRBV7-8 and TRBJ1-5; no definite D call. Germline V gives CDR1 SGHVS, CDR2 FQNEAQ. V shed 4 bases and J shed 2 bases, with 12 bases lying between them. The CDR3 has 15 amino acids. CDR3 DNA sequence: TGTGCCAGCAGCTCCCGGTGGGGTGGCAATCAGCCCCAGCATTTT. Its translation: CASSSRWGGNQPQHF.

This rearrangement joins TRBV15 to TRBJ2-3; tentative D call: TRBD2 (6 bases). The V gene's germline CDR1 is LNHNV and CDR2 YYDKDF (reference sequence). The V gene lost 1 base and the J gene lost 8 bases, with 16 bases spanning the gap. The CDR3 has 15 amino acids. Here the CDR3 DNA reads TGTGCCACCAGCAGAGTTGCTGGTCTCGGGAGTACGCAGTATTTT. Translating it yields CATSRVAGLGSTQYF.

The chain links TRBV11-2 to TRBJ1-5, with TRBD1 matching 9 bases. Per the germline V gene, CDR1 is SGHAT and CDR2 is FQNNGV. The CDR3 is 15 residues long. Trimming removed 8 bases from V and 0 bases from J; junction bases left unmatched: 5. As DNA, the CDR3 is TGTGCCAGCGCCCGGACAGGGGATAGCAATCAGCCCCAGCATTTT. This translates into CASARTGDSNQPQHF.

The chain is built from TRBV25-1 and TRBJ2-7; 8 bases agree with TRBD1. The CDR3 consists of 15 residues. Germline V lookup: CDR1 MGHDK, CDR2 SYGVNS. V trimming: 4 bases; J trimming: 2 bases; junction bases outside the gene matches: 7. The CDR3 reads CASSGVGTGPYEQYF. The CDR3 DNA is TGTGCCAGCAGTGGAGTAGGGACAGGACCCTACGAGCAGTACTTC.

This clone occurred a few times. The chain recombines TRBV7-2 with TRBJ1-2, with no clear D. V lost 0 bases and J lost 0, with 5 bases in between. The CDR3 loop spans 14 amino acids. The germline V gene has CDR1 SGHTA and CDR2 FQGNSA. The CDR3 nucleotides read TGTGCCAGCAGCTTAGCTAGAGCTAACTATGGCTACACCTTC. It codes for CASSLARANYGYTF. Complete variable domain (other parts from reference TRBV7-2 and TRBJ1-2): GAGVSQSPSNKVTEKGKDVELRCDPISGHTALYWYRQSLGQGLEFLIYFQGNSAPDKSGLPSDRFSAERTGGSVSTLTIQRTQQEDSAVYLCASSLARANYGYTFGSGTRLTVV.

This sequence joins TRBV18 and TRBJ1-4; no definite D call. Trimming removed 0 bases at V and 0 bases at J, with 11 bases between. The CDR3 is made up of 17 amino acids. The germline CDR1 and CDR2 sequences are KGHSH and LQKENI. CDR3 amino acids: CASSPPNLGPTNEKLFF. The DNA for the CDR3 is TGTGCCAGCTCACCACCGAATCTAGGGCCAACTAATGAAAAACTGTTTTTT.

Points on this clone: This may be a read error, as it is one base from a much larger clone. The V call is TRBV19, the J call TRBJ1-3; no clear D gene. Germline lookup yields CDR1 LNHDA and CDR2 SQIVND (reference sequence). The CDR3 length is 15 residues. CDR3: CASNIARGSGNTIYF. Written as DNA, the CDR3 is TGTGCCAGTAATATAGCCCGCGGTTCTGGAAACACCATATATTTT.

This clone was recorded only once. The chain joins TRBV30 to TRBJ1-1; D gene ambiguous. This CDR3 is 13 amino acids long. Trimming left V 3 bases short and J 1 base short, with 9 bases between. Per germline, CDR1 GTSNPN and CDR2 SVGIG (reference sequence). The chain's CDR3 is CAWSLTRNTEAFF. The CDR3 coding sequence is TGTGCCTGGAGCTTGACAAGGAACACTGAAGCTTTCTTT. Looking up the rest from reference TRBV30 and TRBJ1-1 gives the full variable domain: SQTIHQWPATLVQPVGSPLSLECTVEGTSNPNLYWYRQAAGRGLQLLFYSVGIGQISSEVPQNLSASRPQDRQFILSSKKLLLSDSGFYLCAWSLTRNTEAFFGQGTRLTVV.

V gene TRBV6-5 combines with J gene TRBJ2-3, with D unclear. This CDR3 region has 15 residues. The germline V gene has CDR1 MNHEY and CDR2 SVGAGI. The V and J ends lost 0 bases and 6 bases respectively, with 13 bases between them. The DNA for the CDR3 is TGTGCCAGCAGTTACTCTACACTGAAAGGGGATACGCAGTATTTT. Amino acid sequence: CASSYSTLKGDTQYF.

This clone was observed a few times. The sample holds other DNA sequences that translate to the same CDR3. The chain couples TRBV6-1 to TRBJ1-1, with no clear D. V shed 0 bases and J shed 1 base, with 3 bases lying between them. The CDR3 extends over 13 amino acids. Germline V lookup: CDR1 MNHNS, CDR2 SASEGT. The CDR3 loop is CASSEARNTEAFF. The CDR3, as DNA: TGTGCCAGCAGTGAAGCGCGGAACACTGAAGCTTTCTTT.